These 26 T cell receptor beta chains were all obtained from the same sample, sequenced in a study of blood T cells in healthy people across ages. A J-beta primer mix and a sample-barcoded 5' primer were used in a second PCR of about 7 to 12 cycles. From the 5' RACE reads, TCRdb called clonotypes with MiXCR, one entry per CDR3 protein. In the table there are hundreds of thousands of distinct CDR3 sequences, about 44% of which are singletons. Sequencing was done on a sample of blood. These receptors were obtained from a man aged 25 to 40 in good health.

The chain uses TRBV29-1 and TRBJ2-3; TRBD2 agrees at 9 bases. This CDR3 spans 14 amino acids. V lost 8 bases, J lost 2 bases, and 8 bases stayed unmatched. From germline, CDR1 is SQVTM and CDR2 ANQGSEA. This chain's CDR3 is CSTRTSDNTDTQYF. The CDR3 coding sequence is TGCAGCACTCGGACTAGCGATAACACAGATACGCAGTATTTT.

This clonotype was counted between two and nine times. This chain uses TRBV6-1 with TRBJ2-1; 11 bases map to TRBD2. The CDR3 has 16 amino acids. From germline, CDR1 is MNHNS and CDR2 SASEGT. Trimming removed 5 bases from V and 5 bases from J; junction bases left unmatched: 8. The CDR3 nucleotides read TGTGCCAGCAGTCTTAGCGGGGGGGCCGCTGACAATGAGCAGTTCTTC. Its protein is CASSLSGGAADNEQFF.

This clonotype occurred many times. The rearrangement joins TRBV4-2 to TRBJ2-1, with 7 bases lining up with TRBD2. CDR1 is LGHNA and CDR2 is YNFKEQ in the germline V gene. The CDR3 contains 16 residues. Trimming at V came to 0 bases and at J to 0 bases, leaving 2 bases not matched to a gene. The CDR3 sequence is CASSQDREGSYNEQFF. For the CDR3, the DNA is TGTGCCAGCAGCCAAGACAGGGAGGGCTCCTACAATGAGCAGTTCTTC.

In the case of this clonotype: One end of the junction does not line up with germline, which may come from a read error. This chain joins TRBV28 and TRBJ2-5; 12 nucleotides line up with TRBD2. The J call could be wrong; TRBJ2-7 is a better fit for the DNA end. Germline assignment: CDR1 MDHEN and CDR2 SYDVKM. This CDR3 has 15 residues. In nucleotides, the CDR3 is TGTACCAGCAGTGTCCCTAGCGGGGGGGCCAACGAGCAGTACTTC. Protein sequence: CTSSVPSGGANEQYF.

For this clonotype: One end of the junction does not line up with germline, which may come from a read error. The V call is TRBV10-3, the J call TRBJ1-2; TRBD1 is a possible D gene (5 bases). The germline V gene encodes CDR1 ENHRY and CDR2 SYGVKD. The CDR3 covers 13 residues. The CDR3 DNA reads TGTGCCGTCAGTGAGGCAGGGCGCTATGGCTACACCTTC. Protein product: CAVSEAGRYGYTF.

V usage is TRBV7-8 and J usage is TRBJ1-1, with a weak D call TRBD1 (6 bases). CDR1 is SGHVS and CDR2 is FQNEAQ in the germline V gene. Trimming took 2 bases from V and 7 from J, leaving 11 bases between them. The CDR3 is 13 residues long. CDR3 DNA sequence: TGTGCCAGCAGCTTACAGGGGAGGCTTGAAGCTTTCTTT. Its protein is CASSLQGRLEAFF.

The count of this clonotype is one. This sequence joins TRBV15 and TRBJ2-5; D call uncertain. The CDR3 length is 12 residues. Trimming took 8 bases from V and 4 from J, leaving 11 bases between them. Germline CDR1 LNHNV, CDR2 YYDKDF (reference sequence). CDR3 residues: CATGVWGETQYF. CDR3 sequence (DNA): TGTGCCACCGGGGTGTGGGGAGAGACCCAGTACTTC. The full variable domain, in which reference TRBV15 and TRBJ2-5 provide the parts outside the CDR3, is DAMVIQNPRYQVTQFGKPVTLSCSQTLNHNVMYWYQQKSSQAPKLLFHYYDKDFNNEADTPDNFQSRRPNTSFCFLDIRSPGLGDTAMYLCATGVWGETQYFGPGTRLLVL.

J is TRBJ2-7 and V is TRBV7-2; tentative D call: TRBD2 (7 bases). V was trimmed by 5 bases and J by 2 bases, leaving 13 bases between them. Germline loops: CDR1 SGHTA, CDR2 FQGNSA. The CDR3 contains 14 residues. Here the CDR3 reads CASSVGGLPYEQYF. The CDR3 DNA sequence: TGTGCCAGCAGCGTGGGGGGGCTCCCCTACGAGCAGTACTTC.

The chain joins TRBV29-1 to TRBJ1-2, with 9 bases lining up with TRBD1. Germline V gene sequence: CDR1 SQVTM, CDR2 ANQGSEA. This CDR3 is 12 amino acids long. V gave up 7 bases and J gave up 6 bases; unmatched junction bases: 6. CDR3 protein: CSGTDRGNGYTF. The CDR3 nucleotides are TGCAGCGGGACGGACAGGGGAAATGGCTACACCTTC. The full variable domain, with the rest looked up from reference TRBV29-1 and TRBJ1-2, is SAVISQKPSRDICQRGTSLTIQCQVDSQVTMMFWYRQQPGQSLTLIATANQGSEATYESGFVIDKFPISRPNLTFSTLTVSNMSPEDSSIYLCSGTDRGNGYTFGSGTRLTVV.

This clonotype has more than one count but fewer than ten. The chain carries TRBV7-2 and TRBJ2-7; D may be TRBD1 (6 bases). This CDR3 comprises 15 residues. Per germline, CDR1 SGHTA and CDR2 FQGNSA. With 5 bases removed from V and 0 bases from J, the gap between germline ends came to 14 bases. The CDR3 DNA sequence: TGTGCCAGCAGCCTCAGACAGGCCGCCTCCTACGAGCAGTACTTC. Protein sequence: CASSLRQAASYEQYF.

The chain employs TRBV29-1 and TRBJ2-5; D gene unclear. Between the trimmed V and J ends, which lost 4 bases and 5 bases, there was a span of 8 bases. In germline, CDR1 is SQVTM, CDR2 ANQGSEA. This CDR3 spans 11 amino acids. The CDR3 protein is CSVGVGETQYF. CDR3 bases: TGCAGCGTTGGGGTAGGGGAGACCCAGTACTTC.

This chain links TRBV6-2 or TRBV6-3 with TRBJ2-7; D is unclear. Trimming cost V 5 bases and J 2 bases, with 7 bases left between them. The CDR3 contains 12 residues. Germline CDR1 MNHEY, CDR2 SVGEGT. The DNA for the CDR3 is TGTGCCAGCAGTGTTAACCCCTACGAGCAGTACTTC. Translated, it gives CASSVNPYEQYF.

In its sample, this clonotype was seen a few times. This sequence joins TRBV11-2 and TRBJ2-1; D is possibly TRBD2 (6 bases). Germline values: CDR1 SGHAT, CDR2 FQNNGV. With 1 base removed from V and 9 bases from J, the gap between germline ends came to 7 bases. There are 12 residues in the CDR3. The CDR3 coding sequence is TGTGCCAGCAGCTTAGGGAGGGCTGAGCAGTTCTTC. It yields the protein CASSLGRAEQFF.

This clonotype was observed a handful of times. The V call is TRBV5-1, the J call TRBJ2-3; 10 bases are a match to TRBD1. Trimming at V came to 4 bases and at J to 5 bases, leaving 7 bases not matched to a gene. There are 15 residues in the CDR3. From germline, CDR1 is SGHRS and CDR2 YFSETQ. The CDR3 loop reads CASSLGTGVRDTQYF. As DNA, the CDR3 is TGCGCCAGCAGCCTCGGGACAGGGGTTCGAGATACGCAGTATTTT.

The chain employs TRBV7-3 and TRBJ2-1, with D unresolved. CDR3 length equals 14 residues. Trimming took 5 bases from V and 6 from J, leaving 14 bases between them. The germline V gene has CDR1 SGHTA and CDR2 FQGTGA. The CDR3 DNA is TGTGCCAGCAGCCCTCTTGCTGCGCCCAATGAGCAGTTCTTC. Its translation is CASSPLAAPNEQFF.

This clonotype was detected a few times. The J gene is TRBJ1-4, the V gene TRBV5-6; 7 bases are a match to TRBD1. Germline CDR1 reads SGHDT; CDR2 reads YYEEEE. The CDR3 is made up of 16 amino acids. V lost 5 bases, J lost 5 bases, and 12 bases stayed unmatched. CDR3 DNA: TGTGCCAGCAGTCGAAAACTGACAGGGCCCAATGAAAAACTGTTTTTT. It specifies CASSRKLTGPNEKLFF.

This clonotype was seen a handful of times. The J gene is TRBJ2-1, the V gene TRBV15, with 11 bases that match TRBD2. CDR3 length: 15 amino acids. Per germline, CDR1 LNHNV and CDR2 YYDKDF (reference sequence). V lost 6 bases, J lost 3 bases, and 4 bases stayed unmatched. The DNA for the CDR3 is TGTGCCACCAGACTAGCGGGGGAGAACTACAATGAGCAGTTCTTC. It translates to CATRLAGENYNEQFF.

V and J are TRBV6-2 or TRBV6-3 and TRBJ2-1; no clear D. Germline-derived CDR1 and CDR2 are MNHEY and SVGEGT. The V gene lost 0 bases and the J gene lost 6 bases, with 3 bases spanning the gap. The CDR3 loop spans 12 amino acids. The CDR3 DNA follows: TGTGCCAGCAGTTACTCGACCAATGAGCAGTTCTTC. Its protein is CASSYSTNEQFF.

The chain links TRBV7-2 to TRBJ1-6; 7 positions agree with TRBD1. Germline loops: CDR1 SGHTA, CDR2 FQGNSA. The V gene end was trimmed by 0 bases and the J gene end by 7 bases; junction bases not matched to a gene: 3. CDR3 length: 15 amino acids. The CDR3 DNA sequence: TGTGCCAGCAGCTTAGCGGGGACAGAAAATTCACCCCTCCACTTT. Its protein product is CASSLAGTENSPLHF. The variable domain in full, with the rest retrieved from reference TRBV7-2 and TRBJ1-6, is GAGVSQSPSNKVTEKGKDVELRCDPISGHTALYWYRQSLGQGLEFLIYFQGNSAPDKSGLPSDRFSAERTGGSVSTLTIQRTQQEDSAVYLCASSLAGTENSPLHFGNGTRLTVT.

Concerning this clonotype itself: Relative to the germline gene, one junction end is altered; a read error may explain this. This rearrangement joins TRBV20-1 to TRBJ2-3, with 8 bases lining up with TRBD1. Germline V gene data show CDR1 as DFQATT and CDR2 as SNEGSKA (reference sequence). The CDR3 contains 14 residues. Here the CDR3 reads CSARDGQGLDAQYF. In nucleotides, the CDR3 is TGCAGTGCTAGAGATGGACAGGGCCTAGATGCGCAGTATTTT.

This sequence joins TRBV4-1 and TRBJ1-4; TRBD1 aligns across 7 bases. V dropped 3 bases and J dropped 5; count of bases not matched to a gene: 6. CDR1 is MGHRA and CDR2 is YSYEKL in the germline V gene. There are 15 residues in the CDR3. Written as DNA, the CDR3 is TGCGCCAGCAGCCAGACAGGGAAGGTAAATGAAAAACTGTTTTTT. It yields the protein CASSQTGKVNEKLFF.

The chain employs TRBV28 and TRBJ2-3; 7 nucleotides align to TRBD2. V trimming: 6 bases; J trimming: 6 bases; junction bases outside the gene matches: 12. CDR3 length equals 15 residues. Per germline, CDR1 MDHEN and CDR2 SYDVKM. The CDR3 DNA is TGTGCCAGCAGCCCCGGGACTATCGCACGGGATACGCAGTATTTT. This encodes CASSPGTIARDTQYF.

The genes are TRBV10-3 and TRBJ2-6, with D perhaps being TRBD1 or TRBD2 (5 bases each). The length of the CDR3 is 15 residues. The germline V and J ends were trimmed by 8 bases and 0 bases, with 11 bases remaining between them. Germline V gene lookup returns CDR1 ENHRY and CDR2 SYGVKD. The CDR3 spells CAIWGRNSGANVLTF. The CDR3 DNA follows: TGTGCCATCTGGGGACGGAACTCTGGGGCCAACGTCCTGACTTTC.

V and J are TRBV20-1 and TRBJ2-1, with D perhaps TRBD1 (5 bases). The DNA end is more similar to TRBJ2-7, so the J call may be wrong. CDR1 is DFQATT, CDR2 SNEGSKA, per germline (reference sequence). This CDR3 contains 16 residues. CDR3 coding DNA: TGCAGTGCTAGAGATGTGGGGCGAAGCTCCTACAATGAGCAGTACTTC. Amino acid sequence: CSARDVGRSSYNEQYF.

This clonotype was found a few times. The chain couples TRBV20-1 to TRBJ2-7, with 8 bases matching TRBD2. There are 15 residues in the CDR3. Trimming at V came to 0 bases and at J to 7 bases, leaving 11 bases not matched to a gene. Germline loops: CDR1 DFQATT, CDR2 SNEGSKA (reference sequence). The CDR3 loop reads CSARDTSGPPGEQYF. DNA for the CDR3: TGCAGTGCTAGAGATACTAGCGGCCCCCCGGGTGAGCAGTACTTC.

V and J are TRBV4-2 and TRBJ1-2; TRBD1 aligns across 9 bases. The CDR3 contains 14 residues. Trimming took 2 bases from V and 6 from J; bases not matched to a gene: 4. Germline V gene lookup returns CDR1 LGHNA and CDR2 YNFKEQ. CDR3 protein: CASSQRTGVNGYTF. CDR3 DNA: TGTGCCAGCAGCCAAAGGACAGGGGTCAATGGCTACACCTTC.